This note documents a single T cell receptor beta chain sequence. TCRdb's copy holds only in-frame clones and misses some; the assay was immunoSEQ multiplex PCR. Here the sample spans around 34,000 clones, about 76% being singletons. The record originates from a study of OX40 agonist ivuxolimab in advanced cancers. Study background: Patients with prior anti-PD-1, anti-PD-L1 or anti-CTLA-4 therapy were eligible; about 41% had some.

The sequence was collected from an adult with an advanced solid tumor such as melanoma, head and neck, liver or kidney cancer. The source material was CD4+ or CD8+ T cells sorted from blood, sampled in a trial of the OX40 agonist ivuxolimab.

The CDR3 bases are TGTGCCATCAGTGAGTCCCCTAGCAGCACCTACAATGAGCAGTTCTTC. This sequence encodes CAISESPSSTYNEQFF. This chain connects TRBV10-3 to TRBJ2-1, with D possibly matching TRBD2 (5 bases). Per the germline V gene, CDR1 is ENHRY and CDR2 is SYGVKD. The CDR3 length is 16 residues. Trimming cost V 0 bases and J 2 bases, with 11 bases left between them.